The sequence of this TCR beta chain was determined in a study of T cell repertoires in cytomegalovirus infection. About the research overall: Public TCR beta signatures provided an indication of both CMV infection and a matching HLA type.

TCRdb reanalysed the reads using MiXCR and keeps one entry per CDR3 protein. The sample lists roughly 760,000 distinct CDR3 sequences; under 40% were seen once. This clonotype was found a few times. Relative to the germline gene, one junction end is altered; a read error may explain this. This CDR3 comprises 14 residues. In germline, CDR1 is SNHLY, CDR2 FYNNEI. Input material: PBMCs. This sequence originates from a human donor in good health (CMV status not recorded). Some clones in this sample may be carry-over from other donors' samples. The rearrangement links TRBV2 to TRBJ1-2; D gene unclear. The CDR3 nucleotides are TGTGCCAGCAGCGCGGACGGTACAAACTTTGGCTACACCTTC. Its translation is CASSADGTNFGYTF.